The 25 T cell receptor beta chains presented below share a single source sample, sequenced in a study of human T cells and chemical hapten exposure. A single record per CDR3 protein comes from TCRdb applying MiXCR to the RACE reads. This table has roughly 120,000 distinct CDR3 sequences, 9.5% to 13% appearing once. Indicated time point: patch test 1, 2 weeks after DPC sensitization. Stated treatment: therapeutic diphenylcyclopropenone sensitization with weekly scalp DPC. The sequencing used whole blood, collected in connection with sensitization to the hapten diphenylcyclopropenone (DPC). These receptors were taken from a woman between 50 and 59 years old with alopecia areata. Some clones in this sample may be carry-over from other donors' samples.

This clonotype was recorded a few times. The gene calls are TRBV7-8 and TRBJ1-4; 8 bases are shared with TRBD1. V shed 5 bases and J 11 bases; nucleotides not matched to a gene: 7. This CDR3 region has 13 residues. Germline CDR1 and CDR2: SGHVS and FQNEAQ. CDR3 bases: TGTGCCAGCAGCCCTGGACAGGGTTGGAAACTGTTTTTT. Its protein product is CASSPGQGWKLFF.

The sample holds many counts of this clonotype. The gene calls are TRBV5-4 and TRBJ1-1; D unclear. Between the trimmed V and J ends, which lost 4 bases and 0 bases, there was a span of 7 bases. CDR1 SGHNT and CDR2 YYREEE come from the germline V gene (reference sequence). The CDR3 covers 13 residues. CDR3 bases: TGTGCCAGCAGCGGTACGGTGAACACTGAAGCTTTCTTT. Its translation: CASSGTVNTEAFF.

This clonotype was seen at least ten times. V gene TRBV6-1 combines with J gene TRBJ2-6; 9 bases are shared with TRBD1. V dropped 8 bases and J dropped 2; count of bases not matched to a gene: 4. In germline, CDR1 is MNHNS, CDR2 SASEGT. This CDR3 is 15 amino acids long. As DNA, the CDR3 is TGTGCCAGCGTGCGACAGGGGGCTGGGGCCAACGTCCTGACTTTC. This codes for CASVRQGAGANVLTF.

Ten or more counts support this clonotype. The chain couples TRBV28 to TRBJ1-2, with TRBD1 as a possible D gene (5 bases). The germline CDR1 and CDR2 sequences are MDHEN and SYDVKM. With 3 bases removed from V and 4 bases from J, the gap between germline ends came to 9 bases. This CDR3 spans 13 amino acids. Written as DNA, the CDR3 is TGTGCCAGCAGTTTTGGCAGGGTCTATGGCTACACCTTC. This translates into CASSFGRVYGYTF.

This clonotype was detected many times. J is TRBJ1-4 and V is TRBV5-1; the D is unclear. V was pared by 4 bases and J by 2 bases, with 18 bases between. This CDR3 is 17 amino acids long. Per the germline V gene, CDR1 is SGHRS and CDR2 is YFSETQ. As DNA, the CDR3 is TGCGCCAGCAGCAGGTCACCGCAGGACTTCACTAATGAAAAACTGTTTTTT. Its translation: CASSRSPQDFTNEKLFF.

This clonotype was detected a few times. The chain couples TRBV12-3 or TRBV12-4 to TRBJ2-5, with a weak D call TRBD2 (5 bases). The CDR3 is 14 amino acids. V was shortened by 0 bases and J by 2 bases, with 7 bases between the two germline ends. CDR3 amino acids: CASSLAREQETQYF. Written as DNA, the CDR3 is TGTGCCAGCAGTTTAGCGAGGGAGCAAGAGACCCAGTACTTC.

This clonotype was recorded at least ten times. The DNA for the CDR3 is TGTGCCAGCAGCGCCGAGTATAGCAATCAGCCCCAGCATTTT. This sequence encodes CASSAEYSNQPQHF. The chain recombines TRBV9 with TRBJ1-5; D call uncertain. The V and J ends lost 3 bases and 0 bases respectively, with 7 bases between them. The CDR3 extends over 14 amino acids. Germline CDR1 SGDLS, CDR2 YYNGEE.

About this clonotype: A much larger clone is a single base away; this may be a read error. V is TRBV28 and J is TRBJ2-1; no firm D call. Per the germline V gene, CDR1 is MDHEN and CDR2 is SYDVKM. The CDR3 runs 12 residues. The germline V and J ends were trimmed by 7 bases and 0 bases, with 4 bases remaining between them. CDR3 nucleotide sequence: TGTGCCAGCACCCCCTCCTACAATGAGCAGTTCTTC. The encoded protein is CASTPSYNEQFF. Looking up the rest from reference TRBV28 and TRBJ2-1 gives the full variable domain: DVKVTQSSRYLVKRTGEKVFLECVQDMDHENMFWYRQDPGLGLRLIYFSYDVKMKEKGDIPEGYSVSREKKERFSLILESASTNQTSMYLCASTPSYNEQFFGPGTRLTVL.

This clonotype has just a few counts. V and J are TRBV11-3 and TRBJ2-7; the D gene is possibly TRBD2 (5 bases). The CDR3 spans 13 residues. The germline V gene encodes CDR1 SGHNT and CDR2 YENEEA. Trimming cost V 5 bases and J 4 bases, with 12 bases left between them. CDR3 amino acids: CASSPDRGYEQYF. The DNA for the CDR3 is TGTGCCAGCAGCCCAGACCGGGGTTACGAGCAGTACTTC.

At least ten counts were recorded for this clonotype. This sequence joins TRBV24-1 and TRBJ2-3, with D tentatively TRBD1 (5 bases). This CDR3 contains 14 residues. Germline-derived CDR1 and CDR2 are KGHDR and SFDVKD. V gave up 10 bases and J gave up 0 bases, with 13 bases separating them. CDR3 coding DNA: TGTGCCACTCAGGATGGGGCTAGCACAGATACGCAGTATTTT. Translated: CATQDGASTDTQYF.

Only a few counts were recorded for this clonotype. J is TRBJ1-5 and V is TRBV5-6; 10 bases line up with TRBD1. The CDR3 consists of 16 residues. J gave up 7 bases and V 4 bases, and 11 bases lay outside the gene matches. From germline, CDR1 is SGHDT and CDR2 YYEEEE. DNA for the CDR3: TGTGCCAGCAGCGCGCAGACAGGGGGCGGGAGACAGCCCCAGCATTTT. It encodes CASSAQTGGGRQPQHF. Full variable domain (rest looked up from reference TRBV5-6 and TRBJ1-5): DAGVTQSPTHLIKTRGQQVTLRCSPKSGHDTVSWYQQALGQGPQFIFQYYEEEERQRGNFPDRFSGHQFPNYSSELNVNALLLGDSALYLCASSAQTGGGRQPQHFGDGTRLSIL.

The sample holds a few counts of this clonotype. The chain uses TRBV19 and TRBJ1-2; D is unclear. V was cut by 2 bases and J by 10 bases, with 17 bases left in between. The CDR3 spans 14 residues. Germline lookup yields CDR1 LNHDA and CDR2 SQIVND (reference sequence). As DNA, the CDR3 is TGTGCCAGTAGTATAAAGGGCAGCCTACACGTCTACACCTTC. Translated, it gives CASSIKGSLHVYTF.

This clonotype was detected a few times. V usage is TRBV6-2 or TRBV6-3 and J usage is TRBJ2-3; possible D gene TRBD1, 7 bases. The CDR3 has 15 amino acids. Germline-derived CDR1 and CDR2 are MNHEY and SVGEGT. Trimming pared 2 bases from V and 5 bases from J, leaving 14 bases between. CDR3 protein: CASSYTQGGGDTQYF. The CDR3, as DNA: TGTGCCAGCAGTTACACCCAGGGGGGCGGAGATACGCAGTATTTT.

This clonotype was observed a handful of times. The chain couples TRBV16 to TRBJ1-1; D ambiguous. Per germline, CDR1 KGHSY and CDR2 FQNENV. V lost 0 bases and J lost 1, with 12 bases in between. The CDR3 is 16 residues long. For the CDR3, the DNA is TGTGCCAGCAGCCAATCGTCCTTTTTAAGGAACACTGAAGCTTTCTTT. It encodes CASSQSSFLRNTEAFF.

This clonotype was seen a handful of times. The rearrangement links TRBV5-1 to TRBJ2-5; TRBD1 or TRBD2 may be the D gene (5 bases each). This CDR3 is 13 amino acids long. In germline, CDR1 is SGHRS, CDR2 YFSETQ. The V gene lost 1 base and the J gene lost 4 bases, with 8 bases spanning the gap. The CDR3 protein is CASSLMGTETQYF. In DNA, the CDR3 is TGCGCCAGCAGCTTGATGGGGACAGAGACCCAGTACTTC. Complete variable domain (other parts from reference TRBV5-1 and TRBJ2-5): KAGVTQTPRYLIKTRGQQVTLSCSPISGHRSVSWYQQTPGQGLQFLFEYFSETQRNKGNFPGRFSGRQFSNSRSEMNVSTLELGDSALYLCASSLMGTETQYFGPGTRLLVL.

This clonotype was detected ten times or more. The chain has TRBV18 and TRBJ1-1, with TRBD1 identical over 10 bases. Germline-derived CDR1 and CDR2 are KGHSH and LQKENI. This CDR3 is built from 16 residues. V was pared by 1 base and J by 4 bases, with 6 bases of the junction left unmatched. For the CDR3, the DNA is TGTGCCAGCTCACCACTCGGGACAGGGGATCTCACTGAAGCTTTCTTT. Its protein is CASSPLGTGDLTEAFF.

A few counts support this clonotype. The V call is TRBV19, the J call TRBJ1-5; TRBD1 matches at 7 bases. With 3 bases clipped from V and 5 bases from J, the junction kept 10 bases outside the gene matches. CDR1 LNHDA and CDR2 SQIVND come from the germline V gene (reference sequence). The CDR3 is 16 residues long. The CDR3 DNA is TGTGCCAGTAGTATGGACCAACAGGGGTGGGATCAGCCCCAGCATTTT. It encodes CASSMDQQGWDQPQHF. The full variable domain, rest sourced from reference TRBV19 and TRBJ1-5, is DGGITQSPKYLFRKEGQNVTLSCEQNLNHDAMYWYRQDPGQGLRLIYYSQIVNDFQKGDIAEGYSVSREKKESFPLTVTSAQKNPTAFYLCASSMDQQGWDQPQHFGDGTRLSIL.

The table lists this clonotype with many counts. The gene calls are TRBV5-3 and TRBJ1-5, with D unclear. TRBV5-3 is an ORF for which the function is uncertain. There are 13 residues in the CDR3. Trimming cost V 4 bases and J 7 bases, with 12 bases left between them. The CDR3 DNA sequence: TGTGCCAGAAGCCTGTTGAGTATACAGCCCCAGCATTTT. This gives the protein CARSLLSIQPQHF.

This clonotype was counted a few times. This chain connects TRBV4-2 to TRBJ1-1; D not resolved. Trimming cost V 2 bases and J 6 bases, with 10 bases left between them. This CDR3 has 13 amino acids. Germline values: CDR1 LGHNA, CDR2 YNFKEQ. DNA for the CDR3: TGTGCCAGCAGCCAACGGCCCAATCCTGAAGCTTTCTTT. Protein: CASSQRPNPEAFF.

The chain links TRBV6-4 to TRBJ1-2; D gene ambiguous. CDR1 is MRHNA and CDR2 is SNTAGT in the germline V gene. V was trimmed by 4 bases and J by 4 bases, leaving 10 bases between them. The CDR3 has 13 amino acids. This chain's CDR3 is CASSVGGSYGYTF. CDR3 sequence (DNA): TGTGCCAGCAGTGTCGGCGGATCCTATGGCTACACCTTC.

J is TRBJ1-1 and V is TRBV28, with 9 bases lining up with TRBD1. The CDR3 runs 14 residues. The germline gives CDR1 MDHEN, CDR2 SYDVKM. V gave up 7 bases and J gave up 6 bases; unmatched junction bases: 9. CDR3 sequence reads: CASKGQGSPAEAFF. CDR3 nucleotides: TGTGCCAGCAAGGGACAGGGCTCTCCTGCTGAAGCTTTCTTT.

This clonotype has just a few counts. The gene calls are TRBV6-6 and TRBJ2-7; TRBD1 is a possible D gene (6 bases). Germline CDR1 reads MNHNY; CDR2 reads SVGAGI (reference sequence). The CDR3 length is 13 residues. V lost 2 bases and J lost 7, with 12 bases in between. CDR3 protein: CASSYPGAREQYF. CDR3 DNA sequence: TGTGCCAGCAGTTACCCAGGGGCGAGGGAGCAGTACTTC.

This clonotype was counted many times. The CDR3 nucleotides read TGTGCCAGTAGTTTAGGACTAGCGGGAGTCTACGAGCAGTACTTC. Translation: CASSLGLAGVYEQYF. This chain joins TRBV19 and TRBJ2-7; TRBD2 matches 13 bases. With 5 bases clipped from V and 3 bases from J, the junction kept 4 bases outside the gene matches. Germline assignment: CDR1 LNHDA and CDR2 SQIVND (reference sequence). The CDR3 sequence is 15 residues long.

At least ten counts were recorded for this clonotype. This CDR3 reads CASSPVQGKPEAFF. The DNA of the CDR3 is TGTGCCAGCTCCCCGGTACAGGGGAAGCCTGAAGCTTTCTTT. This chain joins TRBV18 and TRBJ1-1; 7 bases agree with TRBD1. Trimming removed 6 bases from V and 6 bases from J; junction bases left unmatched: 10. Germline V gene data show CDR1 as KGHSH and CDR2 as LQKENI. The CDR3 runs 14 residues.

This clonotype showed up just once. The gene calls are TRBV11-1 and TRBJ2-7, with unresolved D. Trimming took 3 bases from V and 0 from J, leaving 9 bases between them. This CDR3 has 14 residues. Germline values: CDR1 SGHAT, CDR2 FQDESV (reference sequence). CDR3 region: CASSFSRASYEQYF. In DNA form, the CDR3 reads TGTGCCAGCAGCTTTTCTAGGGCCTCCTACGAGCAGTACTTC. Using reference TRBV11-1 and TRBJ2-7 for the parts outside the CDR3, the full variable domain is EAEVAQSPRYKITEKSQAVAFWCDPISGHATLYWYRQILGQGPELLVQFQDESVVDDSQLPKDRFSAERLKGVDSTLKIQPAELGDSAMYLCASSFSRASYEQYFGPGTRLTVT.